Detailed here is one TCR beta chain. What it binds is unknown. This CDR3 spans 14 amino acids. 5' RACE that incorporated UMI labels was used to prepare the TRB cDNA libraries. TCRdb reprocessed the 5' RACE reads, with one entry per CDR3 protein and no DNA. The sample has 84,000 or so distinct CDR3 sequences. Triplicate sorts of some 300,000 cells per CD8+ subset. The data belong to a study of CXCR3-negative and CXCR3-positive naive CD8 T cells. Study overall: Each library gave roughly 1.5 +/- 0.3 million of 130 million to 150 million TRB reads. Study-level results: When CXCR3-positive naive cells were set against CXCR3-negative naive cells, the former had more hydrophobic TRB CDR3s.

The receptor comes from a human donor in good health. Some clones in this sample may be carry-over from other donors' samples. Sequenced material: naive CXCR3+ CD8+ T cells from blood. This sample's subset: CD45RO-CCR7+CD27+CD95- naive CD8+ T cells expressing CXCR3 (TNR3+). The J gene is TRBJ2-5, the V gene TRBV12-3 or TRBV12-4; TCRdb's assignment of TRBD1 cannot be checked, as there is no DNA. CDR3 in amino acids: CASSLGTAQETQYF.